This T cell receptor (beta chain) was identified during a study of beta chain features in type 1 diabetes. Whole-study findings and limits: Among patients with Type 1 diabetes, TCRB CDR3s were moderately but significantly shorter in every one of the four CD4+ subsets. Within patients, naive, central memory and Treg TCRB repertoires seemed more similar than within healthy donors. Reduced insertions and increased deletions marked VDJ junctions in type 1 diabetes patients.

Turning to this clone: Its antigen is unknown.

This CDR3 is 18 amino acids long. CDR1 is SGHTA and CDR2 is FQGNSA in the germline V gene. Trimming took 5 bases from V and 2 from J; bases not matched to a gene: 9. The isolated RNA, all of it, was reverse transcribed, so expressed TCRB transcripts were what got sequenced. Produced via immunoSEQ multiplex PCR; TCRdb's table is partial and in-frame only. The sample carries about 350,000 clones, about 19% recorded once. The collection from each donor was one heparinised blood draw averaging roughly 100 mL. The chain employs TRBV7-2 and TRBJ2-1, with 13 bases that match TRBD2. What was sequenced was naive CD4+ T cells from blood. The source is a woman aged 18-35 years in good health. The CDR3 nucleotides read TGTGCCAGCAGCCCTTTGACTAGCGGGAGGTCGCCCTACAATGAGCAGTTCTTC. It codes for CASSPLTSGRSPYNEQFF.